This TCR beta chain was captured in a study of shared clonotypes between healthy human individuals. General study points: Generation probability values for non-shared clonotypes were lower than those for clonotypes shared by all four donors. Sharing across four donors was highest in naive CD4 (approximately 5%) and lowest in memory CD8 (around 0.4%).

In regard to this clone: Its antigen remains unknown. This CDR3 is also generated by other DNA sequences in the sample.

Sequenced by immunoSEQ multiplex PCR; TCRdb stores in-frame clones only, minus some. The table has about 1,800,000 clones, about 95% seen once; the top ten hold 1% to 1.5%. Naive CD8 isolation took CD45RO-negative cells positively selected for CCR7 and excluded terminally differentiated effector memory CD45RA+ cells. Germline V lookup: CDR1 MDHEN, CDR2 SYDVKM. CDR3 size: 15 residues. After removal of 1 base from V and 1 base from J, the junction contained 4 bases not matched to a gene. The clonotype originates from a man between 18 and 35 years old in good health. Sequencing was performed on naive CD8+ T cells sorted from blood. V usage is TRBV28 and J usage is TRBJ2-7, with 7 bases lining up with TRBD1. The CDR3 is CASSLLQGSSYEQYF. The CDR3 coding sequence is TGTGCCAGCAGTTTATTACAGGGGTCTTCCTACGAGCAGTACTTC.